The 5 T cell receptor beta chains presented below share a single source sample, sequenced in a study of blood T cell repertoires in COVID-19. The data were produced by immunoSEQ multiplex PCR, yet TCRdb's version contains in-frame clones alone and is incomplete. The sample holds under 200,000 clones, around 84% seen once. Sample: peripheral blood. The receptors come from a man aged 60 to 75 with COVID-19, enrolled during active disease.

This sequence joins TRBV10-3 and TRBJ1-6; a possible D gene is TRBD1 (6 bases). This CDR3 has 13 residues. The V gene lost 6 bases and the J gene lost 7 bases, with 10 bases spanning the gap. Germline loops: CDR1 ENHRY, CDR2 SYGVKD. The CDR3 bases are TGTGCCATCAGGGGGGACATCAATTCACCCCTCCACTTT. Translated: CAIRGDINSPLHF.

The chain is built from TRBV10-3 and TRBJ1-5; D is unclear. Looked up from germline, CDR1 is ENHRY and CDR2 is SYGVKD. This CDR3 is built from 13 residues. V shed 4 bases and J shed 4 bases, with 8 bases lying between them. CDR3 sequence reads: CAISAADNQPQHF. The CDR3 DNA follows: TGTGCCATCAGTGCGGCGGATAATCAGCCCCAGCATTTT.

The CDR3 loop is CASSLTTGNSNEKLFF. CDR3 nucleotide sequence: TGTGCCAGCAGCTTAACAACAGGGAACAGTAATGAAAAACTGTTTTTT. The chain combines TRBV11-2 with TRBJ1-4; tentatively, D is TRBD1 (6 bases). The CDR3 sequence is 16 residues long. Trimming left V 2 bases short and J 4 bases short, with 14 bases between. Per germline, CDR1 SGHAT and CDR2 FQNNGV.

Here the CDR3 reads CASNWASGSGPYEQYF. Written as DNA, the CDR3 is TGTGCCAGTAATTGGGCTAGCGGGAGCGGGCCCTACGAGCAGTACTTC. The chain employs TRBV19 and TRBJ2-7; 10 nucleotides match TRBD2. Germline lookup yields CDR1 LNHDA and CDR2 SQIVND (reference sequence). V shed 7 bases, J shed 2 bases, and the junction held 11 bases outside the gene matches. This CDR3 is 16 amino acids long.

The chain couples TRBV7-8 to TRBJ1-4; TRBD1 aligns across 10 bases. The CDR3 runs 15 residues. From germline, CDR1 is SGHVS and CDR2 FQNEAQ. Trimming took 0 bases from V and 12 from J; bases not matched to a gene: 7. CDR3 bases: TGTGCCAGCAGCTTAGCCGGGCGACAGGGGGCAGAACTGTTTTTT. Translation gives CASSLAGRQGAELFF. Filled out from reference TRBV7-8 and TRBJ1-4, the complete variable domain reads GAGVSQSPRYKVAKRGQDVALRCDPISGHVSLFWYQQALGQGPEFLTYFQNEAQLDKSGLPSDRFFAERPEGSVSTLKIQRTQQEDSAVYLCASSLAGRQGAELFFGSGTQLSVL.